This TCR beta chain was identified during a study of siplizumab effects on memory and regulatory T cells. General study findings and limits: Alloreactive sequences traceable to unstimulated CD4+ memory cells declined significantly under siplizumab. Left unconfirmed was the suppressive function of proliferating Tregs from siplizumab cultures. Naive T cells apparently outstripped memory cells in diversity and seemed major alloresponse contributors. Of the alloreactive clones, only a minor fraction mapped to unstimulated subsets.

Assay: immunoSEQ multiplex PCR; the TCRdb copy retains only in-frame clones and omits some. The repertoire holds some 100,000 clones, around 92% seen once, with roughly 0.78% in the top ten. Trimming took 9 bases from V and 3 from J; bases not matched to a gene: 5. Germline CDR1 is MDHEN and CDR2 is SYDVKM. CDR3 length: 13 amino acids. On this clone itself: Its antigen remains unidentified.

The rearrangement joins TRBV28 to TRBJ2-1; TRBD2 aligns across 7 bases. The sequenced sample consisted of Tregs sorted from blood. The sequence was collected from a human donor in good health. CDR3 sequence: CASTRGVYNEQFF. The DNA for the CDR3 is TGTGCCAGTACCCGGGGGGTCTACAATGAGCAGTTCTTC.